A single sample gave rise to the 23 T cell receptor beta chains below, sequenced in a study of blood T cells in healthy people across ages. The second PCR ran about 6 to 12 cycles with a sample-barcoded 5' primer and J-beta primers. Using its own MiXCR run on the 5' RACE reads, TCRdb lists one record per CDR3 protein. This table has around 1.7 million distinct CDR3 sequences, roughly 27% appearing once. Material: blood. These TCRs come from a woman in her twenties or thirties in good health.

The V gene is TRBV5-6, the J gene TRBJ1-5, with D perhaps TRBD1 (5 bases). Per the germline V gene, CDR1 is SGHDT and CDR2 is YYEEEE. Trimming left V 4 bases short and J 3 bases short, with 14 bases between. CDR3 size: 15 residues. CDR3 coding DNA: TGTGCCAGCAGCCACGCACAGGCATACAATCAGCCCCAGCATTTT. It specifies CASSHAQAYNQPQHF. Looking up the rest from reference TRBV5-6 and TRBJ1-5 gives the full variable domain: DAGVTQSPTHLIKTRGQQVTLRCSPKSGHDTVSWYQQALGQGPQFIFQYYEEEERQRGNFPDRFSGHQFPNYSSELNVNALLLGDSALYLCASSHAQAYNQPQHFGDGTRLSIL.

This clonotype was counted a few times. The chain has TRBV28 and TRBJ2-7, with unresolved D. CDR3 size: 13 residues. The ends were cut back, 6 bases at V and 3 bases at J, with 12 bases in the middle. From germline, CDR1 is MDHEN and CDR2 SYDVKM. CDR3 coding DNA: TGTGCCAGCAGCCTGCGATCCTTCTACGAGCAGTACTTC. Its protein is CASSLRSFYEQYF.

This clonotype was observed many times. V and J are TRBV24-1 and TRBJ2-5; 7 bases line up with TRBD2. The germline CDR1 and CDR2 sequences are KGHDR and SFDVKD. The CDR3 loop spans 15 amino acids. V lost 2 bases, J lost 3 bases, and 5 bases stayed unmatched. CDR3 sequence: CATSDSLATEETQYF. The CDR3 coding sequence is TGTGCCACCAGTGATTCACTAGCGACTGAAGAGACCCAGTACTTC.

A few counts support this clonotype. One junction end disagrees with the germline gene, perhaps due to a read error. The rearrangement uses TRBV6-4 and TRBJ2-1; the match to TRBD2 covers 14 bases. The CDR3 runs 15 residues. CDR1 MRHNA and CDR2 SNTAGT come from the germline V gene. The CDR3 DNA reads TGTGTCAGCAGTTCGGGGACTAGCGGGAGCTATGAGCAGTTCTTC. This gives the protein CVSSSGTSGSYEQFF.

A few counts support this clonotype. A read error is possible here, since a much larger clone lies one base away. The V gene is TRBV3-1, the J gene TRBJ2-5; 7 bases fit TRBD1. Germline lookup yields CDR1 LGHDT and CDR2 YNNKEL (reference sequence). With V trimmed by 8 bases and J by 4 bases, 7 bases remained unmatched. This CDR3 comprises 13 residues. The CDR3, as DNA: TGTGCCAGCGCCCGGGACAGACGAGAGACCCAGTACTTC. Protein: CASARDRRETQYF.

At least ten counts were recorded for this clonotype. This rearrangement joins TRBV5-5 to TRBJ2-7, with TRBD2 matching over 7 bases. There are 16 residues in the CDR3. The germline V gene encodes CDR1 SGHKS and CDR2 YYEKEE (reference sequence). Trimming cost V 0 bases and J 3 bases; bases outside gene matches: 9. This chain's CDR3 is CASSLVVGGILYEQYF. For the CDR3, the DNA is TGTGCCAGCAGCTTGGTGGTCGGGGGGATACTCTACGAGCAGTACTTC.

Turning to this clonotype: Its ends do not fully match the called genes, so a read error is possible. The chain employs TRBV14 and TRBJ2-3; no reliable D call. Per germline, CDR1 SGHDN and CDR2 FVKESK. The CDR3 extends over 13 amino acids. The CDR3 DNA reads TGTGCCAACAGCCAAACTTGGATGGATACGCAGTATTTT. Its translation: CANSQTWMDTQYF. The full variable domain, its missing parts supplied by reference TRBV14 and TRBJ2-3, is EAGVTQFPSHSVIEKGQTVTLRCDPISGHDNLYWYRRVMGKEIKFLLHFVKESKQDESGMPNNRFLAERTGGTYSTLKVQPAELEDSGVYFCANSQTWMDTQYFGPGTRLTVL.

The chain has TRBV7-2 and TRBJ2-1; 11 bases map to TRBD2. Germline CDR1 and CDR2: SGHTA and FQGNSA. V dropped 7 bases and J dropped 5; count of bases not matched to a gene: 7. The CDR3 runs to 15 residues. CDR3 sequence (DNA): TGTGCCAGCACCCCTGGACTAGCGGGTAACAATGAGCAGTTCTTC. This sequence encodes CASTPGLAGNNEQFF.

In its sample, this clonotype was seen a few times. The rearrangement uses TRBV27 and TRBJ2-1; the D gene is possibly TRBD1 (5 bases). Trimming removed 5 bases at V and 7 bases at J, with 12 bases between. The CDR3 runs 13 residues. The germline V gene encodes CDR1 MNHEY and CDR2 SMNVEV (reference sequence). This CDR3 is CASSRTLKNEQFF. In nucleotides, the CDR3 is TGTGCCAGCAGTCGGACACTCAAAAATGAGCAGTTCTTC.

This clonotype was recorded a few times. The chain carries TRBV14 and TRBJ2-7; weak D call: TRBD1 (5 bases). This CDR3 contains 14 residues. The germline V gene has CDR1 SGHDN and CDR2 FVKESK. V gave up 5 bases and J gave up 0 bases, with 11 bases separating them. The CDR3 coding sequence is TGTGCCAGCAGCGGGGCACTCCTCTCCTACGAGCAGTACTTC. It codes for CASSGALLSYEQYF.

For this clonotype: A much larger clone lies a single base off, so this may be a read error. This chain connects TRBV6-6 to TRBJ2-7; 13 bases match TRBD2. CDR1 and CDR2 from the germline V gene are MNHNY and SVGAGI (reference sequence). Trimming removed 4 bases from V and 2 bases from J; junction bases left unmatched: 8. This CDR3 has 17 residues. CDR3 nucleotides: TGTGCCAGCAGTTTGGGACTAGCGGGAACCCCAGCCTACGAGCAGTACTTC. Encoded protein: CASSLGLAGTPAYEQYF.

J is TRBJ2-5 and V is TRBV5-1; 8 positions match TRBD1. CDR3 size: 15 residues. V lost 4 bases, J lost 4 bases, and 9 bases stayed unmatched. CDR1 and CDR2 from the germline V gene are SGHRS and YFSETQ. The CDR3 loop reads CASSQGQGWGETQYF. DNA for the CDR3: TGCGCCAGCAGCCAAGGACAGGGCTGGGGAGAGACCCAGTACTTC.

The V and J genes are TRBV30 and TRBJ2-5, with a tentative D call TRBD1 (6 bases). Trimming cost V 3 bases and J 2 bases, with 13 bases left between them. CDR3 length: 14 residues. Germline V gives CDR1 GTSNPN, CDR2 SVGIG (reference sequence). DNA of the CDR3: TGTGCCTGGAGGCCTGGGGGCGCGCAAGAGACCCAGTACTTC. It codes for CAWRPGGAQETQYF.

V and J are TRBV24-1 and TRBJ2-1; D ambiguous. The length of the CDR3 is 13 residues. Germline CDR1 and CDR2: KGHDR and SFDVKD. The V gene lost 5 bases and the J gene lost 7 bases, with 11 bases spanning the gap. DNA of the CDR3: TGTGCCACCAGTGTGCCGGGCAGGAATGAGCAGTTCTTC. It translates to CATSVPGRNEQFF.

In its sample, this clonotype was seen a few times. A much larger clone lies a single base off, so this may be a read error. J is TRBJ1-2 and V is TRBV7-2, with a tentative D call TRBD1 (6 bases). The CDR3 contains 12 residues. Germline CDR1 and CDR2: SGHTA and FQGNSA. The CDR3 here is CASSSDSYSYTF. The CDR3, as DNA: TGTGCCAGCAGCTCGGACAGCTATAGCTACACCTTC.

This clonotype was counted between two and nine times. The chain joins TRBV28 to TRBJ2-6; the D call may be TRBD1 or TRBD2 (6 bases each). This CDR3 comprises 15 residues. Per the germline V gene, CDR1 is MDHEN and CDR2 is SYDVKM. Trimming shortened V by 7 bases and J by 2 bases, and 12 bases separated the two germline ends. The CDR3 loop is CASTPGATGANVLTF. The CDR3 region has the DNA TGTGCCAGCACTCCGGGGGCAACTGGGGCCAACGTCCTGACTTTC.

The chain employs TRBV10-3 and TRBJ2-1, with 11 bases that match TRBD2. The CDR3 runs 16 residues. Unmatched junction bases numbered 19, after V lost 8 bases and J lost 13 bases. The germline gives CDR1 ENHRY, CDR2 SYGVKD. The CDR3 DNA reads as TGTGCCATCCGAGGTTTTGGTAGCGGGGGGGAAGAGACCCAGTTCTTC. Protein sequence: CAIRGFGSGGEETQFF.

This clonotype occurred many times. A junction end diverges from the germline sequence, so it may reflect a read error. This chain connects TRBV7-9 to TRBJ2-3; 7 bases are a match to TRBD1. Germline V gene sequence: CDR1 SEHNR, CDR2 FQNEAQ (reference sequence). The CDR3 length is 14 residues. Written as DNA, the CDR3 is TGCGCCAGCAGCCCTGGACAGGTCCCAGATACGCAGTATTTT. Its protein is CASSPGQVPDTQYF.

The rearrangement links TRBV20-1 to TRBJ2-7; D is unresolved. Between the trimmed V and J ends, which lost 3 bases and 0 bases, there was a span of 15 bases. Germline V CDR1 and CDR2: DFQATT, SNEGSKA (reference sequence). The CDR3 has 15 residues. The CDR3 protein is CSARPDDRRSYEQYF. CDR3 nucleotide sequence: TGCAGTGCTAGGCCCGACGACCGCCGCTCCTACGAGCAGTACTTC.

This clonotype was seen at least ten times. This sequence joins TRBV2 and TRBJ2-7, with no clear D. V lost 6 bases, J lost 2 bases, and 11 bases lay in between. Per germline, CDR1 SNHLY and CDR2 FYNNEI. The CDR3 consists of 13 residues. The CDR3 region is CASRPSMPYEQYF. Here the CDR3 DNA reads TGTGCCAGCAGGCCTTCTATGCCCTACGAGCAGTACTTC.

This clonotype was detected only a few times. The V gene is TRBV7-2, the J gene TRBJ2-7; 7 bases match TRBD1. The germline CDR1 and CDR2 sequences are SGHTA and FQGNSA. V lost 4 bases and J lost 4; bases outside the gene matches: 4. The length of the CDR3 is 13 residues. The CDR3 spells CASSSTQGYEQYF. The CDR3 nucleotides are TGTGCCAGCAGCTCCACACAGGGGTACGAGCAGTACTTC. The whole variable domain, remainder taken from reference TRBV7-2 and TRBJ2-7, is GAGVSQSPSNKVTEKGKDVELRCDPISGHTALYWYRQSLGQGLEFLIYFQGNSAPDKSGLPSDRFSAERTGGSVSTLTIQRTQQEDSAVYLCASSSTQGYEQYFGPGTRLTVT.

The V call is TRBV6-1, the J call TRBJ1-6; D possibly corresponds to TRBD1 (5 bases). CDR1 is MNHNS and CDR2 is SASEGT in the germline V gene. V was clipped by 8 bases and J by 9 bases, with 17 bases between them. The CDR3 length is 14 residues. CDR3 sequence: CASRATSGRSPLHF. DNA of the CDR3: TGTGCCAGCCGCGCCACATCAGGGCGTTCACCCCTCCACTTT.

This clonotype was recorded many times. DNA of the CDR3: TGTGCCAGCAGTGAACAGGGGACAAACATTCAGTACTTC. This encodes CASSEQGTNIQYF. The J gene is TRBJ2-4, the V gene TRBV6-1; D is possibly TRBD1 (6 bases). The CDR3 totals 13 residues. V was shortened by 2 bases and J by 6 bases, with 8 bases between the two germline ends. Germline assignment: CDR1 MNHNS and CDR2 SASEGT.